The T cell receptor beta chain under discussion was sequenced for a study of a mutant IDH1 vaccine in newly diagnosed glioma (dated by TCRdb to the early 2020s). For context, the study as a whole: Eight vaccinations were administered to patients in weeks 1, 3, 5, 7, 11, 15, 19 and 23, corresponding to visits V03 through V10. Peripheral blood was collected at six visits: V03 (baseline), V05, V07, V10, V12 and V13. Of the 32 patients who were treated, about 62% were male and roughly 40% were female, and the mean age was approximately 40 years. Longitudinal TCRB deep sequencing was performed for some 25 treated patients wherever samples were available for exploratory analyses. Before enrollment, most patients had been given radiochemotherapy with temozolomide as standard therapy, while the rest had received either radiotherapy alone or temozolomide alone. Vaccination was initiated 4-6 weeks after radiotherapy alone, or concurrently with temozolomide cycles in the chemotherapy-containing groups. The research as a whole found: It was noted by the authors that analyses of patient blood samples could not be reproduced owing to sample limitations. Changes in the top peripheral T cell clonotypes picked up by TCRB sequencing did not appear to be linked to pseudoprogression. Availability determined which PBMC samples were chosen for TCRB deep sequencing. Across multiple MHC alleles, vaccine-induced immune responses were seen in 90% to 95% of patients.

Library creation used the immunoSEQ multiplex PCR assay. The hsTCRB Kit was used according to the manufacturer's protocol to amplify rearranged TCR beta chain sequences. Sequencing of TCRB libraries was carried out on an Illumina MiSeq. The study's own analysis went as follows. The proprietary platform of the kit vendor was used for demultiplexing, trimming and gene mapping. In TCRdb, the immuneACCESS table is reduced to in-frame sequences with V and J assigned. These tables do not hold every clone; where another copy was compared, an unresolved V gene accounts for under half, and the others remain unexplained. V, J and clone size reflect that table, while D and trimming were determined from the DNA. This sample holds approximately 76,000 clones; roughly nine tenths were observed only once. 0.56% of the sample rests with the top ten. Interpreted using the paper, the time point label stands for: week 5, during vaccination. Each vaccine dose was 300 ug of a 20-mer mutant IDH1 peptide in Montanide, given subcutaneously with topical imiquimod. The donors had newly diagnosed IDH1-mutant astrocytomas of WHO grade 3 or 4 that showed loss of nuclear ATRX. The samples were drawn from NOA16, a multicentre, single-arm, open-label phase I trial in Germany that tested a mutant IDH1 peptide vaccine in humans for the first time. Genomic DNA for TCRB sequencing was isolated from EDTA blood with the DNeasy Blood and Tissue Kit.

In the case of this clone: There is no known antigen for this receptor. Per-nucleotide qualities are absent, and no much larger clonotype sits a single base away.

The CDR3 sequence holds 14 residues, the cysteine and phenylalanine included. The kept DNA is CDR3 alone, 42 bases in frame from the first base. CDR1 and CDR2, per the germline V gene, are MNHEY and SVGAGI. After removal of 2 bases from V and 3 bases from J, the junction retains 2 bases not matched to a gene. The sequences come from PBMCs, collected from a glioma patient whose treatment included an IDH1 peptide vaccine. This chain joins TRBV6-5 to TRBJ1-1; the junction holds 8 bases that match TRBD1. This receptor was taken from a woman between 45 and 60 years old with glioma. In nucleotides, the sequence is TGTGCCAGCAGTTACGGCAGGGGGCACACTGAAGCTTTCTTT. This codes for CASSYGRGHTEAFF.